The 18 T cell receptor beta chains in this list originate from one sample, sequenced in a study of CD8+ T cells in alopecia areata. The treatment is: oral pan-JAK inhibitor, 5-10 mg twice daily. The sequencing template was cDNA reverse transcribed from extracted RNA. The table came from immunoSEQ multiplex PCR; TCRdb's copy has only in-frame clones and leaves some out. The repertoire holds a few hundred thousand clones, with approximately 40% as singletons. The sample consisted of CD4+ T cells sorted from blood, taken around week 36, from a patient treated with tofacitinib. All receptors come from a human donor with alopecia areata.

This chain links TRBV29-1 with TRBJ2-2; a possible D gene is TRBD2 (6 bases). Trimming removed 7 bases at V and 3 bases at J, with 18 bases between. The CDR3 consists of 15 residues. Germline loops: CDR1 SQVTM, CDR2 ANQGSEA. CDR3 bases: TGCAGCGCATTAACCGGTAGCGGATACACCGGGGAGCTGTTTTTT. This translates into CSALTGSGYTGELFF.

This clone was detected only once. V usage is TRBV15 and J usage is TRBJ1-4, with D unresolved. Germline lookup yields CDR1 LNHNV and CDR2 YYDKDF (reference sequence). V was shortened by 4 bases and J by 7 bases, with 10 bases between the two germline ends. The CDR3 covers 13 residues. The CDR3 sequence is CATSKRDSEKLFF. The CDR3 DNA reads TGTGCCACCAGCAAAAGGGATTCTGAAAAACTGTTTTTT.

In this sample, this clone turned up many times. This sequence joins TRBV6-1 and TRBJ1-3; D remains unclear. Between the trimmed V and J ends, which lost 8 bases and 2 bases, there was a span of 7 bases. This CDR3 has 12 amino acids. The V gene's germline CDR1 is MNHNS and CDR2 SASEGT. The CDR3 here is CASGTAGNTIYF. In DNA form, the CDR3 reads TGTGCCAGCGGAACAGCTGGAAACACCATATATTTT.

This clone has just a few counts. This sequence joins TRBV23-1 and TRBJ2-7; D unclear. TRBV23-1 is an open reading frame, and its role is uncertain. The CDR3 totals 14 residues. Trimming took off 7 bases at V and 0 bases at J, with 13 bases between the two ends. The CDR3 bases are TGCGCCAGCAAATTGCAAGTAAGCTCCTACGAGCAGTACTTC. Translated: CASKLQVSSYEQYF.

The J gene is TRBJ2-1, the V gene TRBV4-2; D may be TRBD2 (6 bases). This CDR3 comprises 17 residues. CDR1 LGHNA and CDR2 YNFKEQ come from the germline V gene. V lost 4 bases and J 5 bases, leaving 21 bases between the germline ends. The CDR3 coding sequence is TGTGCCAGCAGCCGCAGCATCCGGGACGGAGGGAACAATGAGCAGTTCTTC. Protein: CASSRSIRDGGNNEQFF.

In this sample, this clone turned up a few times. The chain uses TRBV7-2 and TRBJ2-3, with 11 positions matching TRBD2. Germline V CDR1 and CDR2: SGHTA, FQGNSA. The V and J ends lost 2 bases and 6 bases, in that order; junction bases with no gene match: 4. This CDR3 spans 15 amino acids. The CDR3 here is CASSLLAGGGDTQYF. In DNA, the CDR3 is TGTGCCAGCAGCTTACTAGCGGGGGGCGGCGATACGCAGTATTTT.

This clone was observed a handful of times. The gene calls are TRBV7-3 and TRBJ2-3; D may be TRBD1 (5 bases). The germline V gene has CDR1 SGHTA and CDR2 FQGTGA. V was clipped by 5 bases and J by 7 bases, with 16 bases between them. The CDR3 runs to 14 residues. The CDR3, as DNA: TGTGCCAGCAGCCCGACAGCTGAAAGTAATACGCAGTATTTT. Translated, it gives CASSPTAESNTQYF.

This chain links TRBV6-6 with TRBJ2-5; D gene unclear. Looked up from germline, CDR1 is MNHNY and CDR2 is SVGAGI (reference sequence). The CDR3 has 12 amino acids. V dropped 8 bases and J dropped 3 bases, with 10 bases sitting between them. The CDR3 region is CASSPQEETQYF. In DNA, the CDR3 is TGTGCCAGCTCCCCCCAGGAAGAGACCCAGTACTTC.

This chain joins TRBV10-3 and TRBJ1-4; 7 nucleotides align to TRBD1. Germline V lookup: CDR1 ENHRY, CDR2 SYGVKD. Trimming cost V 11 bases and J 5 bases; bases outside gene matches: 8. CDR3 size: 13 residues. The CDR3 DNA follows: TGTGCCTCAAGGGACAGACCGAATGAAAAACTGTTTTTT. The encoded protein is CASRDRPNEKLFF.

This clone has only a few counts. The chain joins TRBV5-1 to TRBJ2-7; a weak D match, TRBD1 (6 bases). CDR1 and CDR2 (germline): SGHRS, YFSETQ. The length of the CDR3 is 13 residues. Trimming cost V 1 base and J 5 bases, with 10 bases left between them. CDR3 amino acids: CASSLTGRHEQYF. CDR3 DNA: TGCGCCAGCAGCTTGACAGGGCGACACGAGCAGTACTTC.

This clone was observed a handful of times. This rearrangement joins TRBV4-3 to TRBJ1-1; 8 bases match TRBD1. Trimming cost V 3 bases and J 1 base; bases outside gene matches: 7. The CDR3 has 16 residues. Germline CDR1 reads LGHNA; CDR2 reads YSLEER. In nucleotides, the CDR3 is TGCGCCAGCAGCCAGTTAGGACAGGGCCAGAACACTGAAGCTTTCTTT. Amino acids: CASSQLGQGQNTEAFF.

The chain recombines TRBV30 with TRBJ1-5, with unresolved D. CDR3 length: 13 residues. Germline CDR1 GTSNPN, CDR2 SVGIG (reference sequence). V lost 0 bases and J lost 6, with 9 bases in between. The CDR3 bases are TGTGCCTGGAGTGTGAGGGATTCTCAGCCCCAGCATTTT. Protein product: CAWSVRDSQPQHF.

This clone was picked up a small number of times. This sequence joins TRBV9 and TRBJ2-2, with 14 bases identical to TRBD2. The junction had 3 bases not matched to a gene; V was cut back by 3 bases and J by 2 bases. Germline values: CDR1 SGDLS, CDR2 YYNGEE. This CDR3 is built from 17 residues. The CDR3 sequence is CASSGGLAGANTGELFF. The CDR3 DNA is TGTGCCAGCAGCGGGGGACTAGCGGGAGCTAACACCGGGGAGCTGTTTTTT.

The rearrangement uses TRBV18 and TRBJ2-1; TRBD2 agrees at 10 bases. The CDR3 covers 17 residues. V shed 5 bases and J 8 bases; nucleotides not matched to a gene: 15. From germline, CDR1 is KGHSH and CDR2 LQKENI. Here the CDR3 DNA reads TGTGCCAGCTCATCCTCCCCTAGCGGGAGCTGGATGGATGAGCAGTTCTTC. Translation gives CASSSSPSGSWMDEQFF.

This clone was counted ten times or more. CDR3 protein: CASSFTSGANVLTF. In DNA form, the CDR3 reads TGTGCCAGCAGCTTTACCTCTGGGGCCAACGTCCTGACTTTC. The gene calls are TRBV7-3 and TRBJ2-6; D unresolved. With 3 bases removed from V and 0 bases from J, the gap between germline ends came to 3 bases. Looked up from germline, CDR1 is SGHTA and CDR2 is FQGTGA. The length of the CDR3 is 14 residues.

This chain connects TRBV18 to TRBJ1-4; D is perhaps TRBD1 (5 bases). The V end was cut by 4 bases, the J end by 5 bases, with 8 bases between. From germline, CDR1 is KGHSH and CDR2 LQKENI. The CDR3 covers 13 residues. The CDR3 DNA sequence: TGTGCCAGCTCACGAGGGGAGAATGAAAAACTGTTTTTT. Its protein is CASSRGENEKLFF.

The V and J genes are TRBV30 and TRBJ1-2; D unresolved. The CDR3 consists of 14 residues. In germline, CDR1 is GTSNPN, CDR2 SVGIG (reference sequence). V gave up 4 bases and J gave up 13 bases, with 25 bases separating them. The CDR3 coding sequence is TGTGCCTGGAAGACGCGCAGGTCGGGCCCCACCTGCACCTTC. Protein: CAWKTRRSGPTCTF. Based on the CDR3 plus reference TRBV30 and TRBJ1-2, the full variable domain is SQTIHQWPATLVQPVGSPLSLECTVEGTSNPNLYWYRQAAGRGLQLLFYSVGIGQISSEVPQNLSASRPQDRQFILSSKKLLLSDSGFYLCAWKTRRSGPTCTFGSGTRLTVV.

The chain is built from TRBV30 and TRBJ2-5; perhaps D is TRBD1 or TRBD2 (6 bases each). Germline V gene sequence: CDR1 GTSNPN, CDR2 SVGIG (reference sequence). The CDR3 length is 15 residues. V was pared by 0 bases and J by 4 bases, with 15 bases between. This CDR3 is CAWSVSRGARETQYF. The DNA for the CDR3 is TGTGCCTGGAGTGTTAGTAGGGGGGCTCGAGAGACCCAGTACTTC.